One T cell receptor (beta chain) is described in this entry. The sample is drawn from a study of shared clonotypes between healthy human individuals. There are 16 residues in the CDR3. The junction had 18 bases not matched to a gene; V was cut back by 6 bases and J by 7 bases. Germline values: CDR1 SGHAT, CDR2 FQNNGV. As defined, naive CD8 cells were CD45RO-negative and positively selected for CCR7, with terminally differentiated effector memory CD45RA+ cells excluded. Replicate PCRs for sorted subsets used around 190 ng DNA; this equaled about 30,000 T cell genomes. Profiled with immunoSEQ multiplex PCR; TCRdb holds only in-frame clones, not every one. The data hold about 1.9 million clones, with approximately 92% observed a single time.

This rearrangement joins TRBV11-2 to TRBJ2-7; TRBD1 matches 7 bases. The source material was naive CD8+ T cells from PBMCs. The origin of this receptor is a man aged 18 to 30 in good health. Some clones in this sample may be carry-over from other donors' samples. The CDR3 is CASSVIPGQTYVEQYF. The CDR3 DNA reads as TGTGCCAGCAGTGTGATACCGGGACAGACCTACGTAGAGCAGTACTTC.